These 2 T cell receptor beta chains were sequenced from one sample in a study of tumor and adjacent non-tumor tissue in lung cancer. Three rounds of nested PCR, following a modified ARM-PCR protocol, produced the TCRbeta library. TCRdb recomputed calls from the multiplex PCR reads with MiXCR, one row per CDR3 protein. Among 90,000 to 100,000 distinct CDR3 sequences listed, 80% were seen once. The template was RNA from unsorted bulk tissue. Distant lung tissue was collected more than 3 cm away from the tumor edge. The specimen was distant non-tumor lung tissue. All receptors derive from a man in his fifties or sixties with small cell lung cancer.

This clonotype was detected only once. A junction end diverges from the germline sequence, so it may reflect a read error. The chain's CDR3 is CSVASTNEQFF. The CDR3 nucleotides read TGCAGCGTCGCTAGCACGAATGAGCAATTCTTC. The V call is TRBV29-1, the J call TRBJ2-1, with D possibly being TRBD2 (5 bases). Germline CDR1 is SQVTM and CDR2 is ANQGSEA. CDR3 size: 11 residues.

This clonotype was recorded at least ten times. The chain recombines TRBV28 with TRBJ1-6; 7 bases are a match to TRBD1. Unmatched junction bases numbered 20, after V lost 6 bases and J lost 6 bases. This CDR3 has 19 amino acids. Germline V gene lookup returns CDR1 MDHEN and CDR2 SYDVKM. CDR3 sequence (DNA): TGTGCCAGCAGACCAGATGAGATGGGGACAGATTACCGTAATTCACCCCTCCACTTT. Its protein product is CASRPDEMGTDYRNSPLHF.